This TCR beta chain was identified during a study of cytomegalovirus exposure and HLA in healthy donors. The PCR was carried out with 60 Vbeta primers and 13 Jbeta primers. Sequencing used immunoSEQ multiplex PCR; TCRdb keeps in-frame clones, though not all of them. The data show tens of thousands of clones, around 85% seen once. This CDR3 spans 12 amino acids. Trimming took off 2 bases at V and 7 bases at J, with 5 bases between the two ends. Per the germline V gene, CDR1 is LNHDA and CDR2 is SQIVND (reference sequence). The TCR comes from a girl under 10 years old in good health and CMV-seropositive. The V gene is TRBV19, the J gene TRBJ2-2; no clear D gene. The sequencing input was PBMCs. The CDR3 coding sequence is TGTGCCAGTAGTATACAGGTCGGGGAGCTGTTTTTT. Protein product: CASSIQVGELFF.